This T cell receptor (beta chain) was obtained from a study of CD8 T cells in Susac syndrome. About the research overall: Patients with Susac syndrome were therapy-naive, on corticosteroids, or on intravenous immunoglobulin alone at the time that blood was drawn.

The CDR3 loop spans 12 amino acids. Germline V gene sequence: CDR1 SQVTM, CDR2 ANQGSEA. V dropped 6 bases and J dropped 5 bases, with 10 bases sitting between them. TCR beta from blood CD8+ and CD4+ T cells was sequenced. Random hexamers primed reverse transcription of about 0.45 to 1 ug RNA. TCRdb reprocessed the immunoSEQ multiplex PCR reads with MiXCR, giving one entry per CDR3 protein. The top ten clones hold about 0.63% of a sample with approximately 25,000 distinct CDR3 sequences, roughly 93% of them seen once. The chain joins TRBV29-1 to TRBJ2-2, with D tentatively TRBD2 (5 bases). This TCR was recovered from a human donor with Susac syndrome. Sequenced input: CD8+ T cells from PBMCs. This CDR3 is CSVYGETGELFF. The CDR3 DNA follows: TGCAGCGTCTACGGGGAGACCGGGGAGCTGTTTTTT.